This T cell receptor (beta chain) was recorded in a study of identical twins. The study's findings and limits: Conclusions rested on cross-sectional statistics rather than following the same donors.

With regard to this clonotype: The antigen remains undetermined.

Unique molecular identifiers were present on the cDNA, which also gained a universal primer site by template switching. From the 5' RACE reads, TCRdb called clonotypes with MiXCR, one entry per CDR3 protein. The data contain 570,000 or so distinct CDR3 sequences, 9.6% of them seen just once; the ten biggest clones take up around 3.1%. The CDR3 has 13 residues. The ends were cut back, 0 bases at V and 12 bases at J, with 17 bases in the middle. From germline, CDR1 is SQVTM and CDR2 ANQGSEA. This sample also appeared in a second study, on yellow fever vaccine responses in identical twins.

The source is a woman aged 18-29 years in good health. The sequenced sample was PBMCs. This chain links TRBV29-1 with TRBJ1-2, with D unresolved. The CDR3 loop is CSVEEMIGPGNTF. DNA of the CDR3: TGCAGCGTTGAAGAAATGATCGGCCCGGGAAACACCTTC.